This T cell receptor beta chain derives from a study of identifying expanded T cells in peripheral blood. Study-wide points: Technical replicates showed roughly 1.2 changed clones; two weeks about 16.4; four weeks 19. Clone count variance between roughly 2-week samples rose with total template count.

Sequenced by immunoSEQ multiplex PCR; TCRdb stores in-frame clones only, minus some. The sample holds some 130,000 clones; approximately 86% are singletons and the top ten take less than 10%. During the collection period, no donor immune events like infections were recorded. The germline V and J ends were trimmed by 5 bases and 2 bases, with 7 bases remaining between them. Per the germline V gene, CDR1 is GTSNPN and CDR2 is SVGIG (reference sequence). CDR3 length: 12 residues. Comment on this clone: Its cognate antigen is unknown.

The specimen was blood. The receptor was isolated from a person aged 18-69 years in good health. The genes are TRBV30 and TRBJ1-5, with D unclear. The CDR3 protein is CAWGQGNQPQHF. The CDR3 bases are TGTGCCTGGGGGCAGGGCAATCAGCCCCAGCATTTT.